What follows describes a single T cell receptor (beta chain). There are 15 residues in the CDR3. The V end lost 2 bases, the J end lost 3 bases, and 14 bases lay between the germline ends. Per germline, CDR1 SGHTA and CDR2 FQGNSA. Authors' processing steps: Amplifying reference gene primers gave estimates of nucleated cell counts. Assay: immunoSEQ multiplex PCR; the TCRdb copy retains only in-frame clones and omits some. V, J and clone size were drawn from that table, and D and trimming were deduced from the DNA. Among about 150,000 clones, over 75% were seen once, and the ten largest hold roughly 5.3%. This sample is drawn from a study of blood T cell repertoires in COVID-19. Study at large: Samples came from the United States, Italy and Spain, spanning acute and convalescent COVID-19. Sources were T cells, B-cell-depleted T cells, or PBMCs; the material itself was cDNA or gDNA.

Source material: peripheral blood. This clonotype was sampled from a woman aged 45-65 years with acute or convalescent COVID-19. The rearrangement uses TRBV7-2 and TRBJ2-7, with D perhaps TRBD2 (5 bases). CDR3: CASSLSPGRGYEQYF. The CDR3 DNA follows: TGTGCCAGCAGCTTATCCCCGGGTCGGGGCTACGAGCAGTACTTC.